The T cell receptor (beta chain) under discussion was sequenced for a study of blood T cell repertoires in COVID-19. Study-wide background: T cells, B-cell-depleted T cells, or PBMCs provided the cDNA or gDNA that served as material.

Per the original methods: Reference gene primer amplification yielded estimated nucleated cell counts. TCRdb's table, derived via immunoSEQ multiplex PCR, lists solely in-frame clones and lacks some. The D gene and trimming were derived from the DNA, and the V and J assignments and clone size from that table. The sample shows 250,000 or so clones, under 90% of them seen only once. Germline-derived CDR1 and CDR2 are SGHAT and FQNNGV. This CDR3 has 12 residues. Trimming took 5 bases from V and 5 from J, leaving 9 bases between them. The participants were between about 18 and 90 years old and came from 20 to 30 US areas.

V usage is TRBV11-2 and J usage is TRBJ2-5; perhaps TRBD2 as D (6 bases). The sequencing sample was made of PBMCs or T cells enriched from blood (not recorded which). The source of this sequence is a man in his fifties or sixties who had recovered from COVID-19. CDR3 in amino acids: CASSGGGETQYF. The CDR3 DNA is TGTGCCAGCAGCGGAGGAGGGGAGACCCAGTACTTC.